These T cell receptor beta chains were read from a single sample in a study of naive and memory T cell subsets. Via MiXCR, TCRdb re-called the 5' RACE reads, giving one row per CDR3 protein. The repertoire consists of around 56,000 distinct CDR3 sequences, with 6.5% to 8.5% occurring once and the leading ten covering approximately 10%. Receptors were obtained from a female donor in good health. CDR3s include the opening cysteine and the closing phenylalanine or tryptophan. The D gene is left open where the match is weak. Clone size, where shown, is once, few, many, or a class for clones that have expanded.

>TRBJ2-3|-|few|TRBV3-1
TGTGCCAGCAGCCAAGATCCGGCCAGCACAGATACGCAGTATTTT
CASSQDPASTDTQYF
>TRBJ2-3|-|many|TRBV5-1
TGCGCCAGCAGCGACGGGGATTACACAGATACGCAGTATTTT
CASSDGDYTDTQYF
>TRBJ1-2|-|many|TRBV12-3/TRBV12-4
TGTGCCAGCACCCAGTTTGGCGGGATTCGCTACACCTTC
CASTQFGGIRYTF
>TRBJ1-5|-|many|TRBV30
TGTGCCTGGAGTGAACAGAACAATCAGCCCCAGCATTTT
CAWSEQNNQPQHF
>TRBJ2-1|TRBD1|-|TRBV7-9
TGTGCCAGCAGCCCACCCCTGGGACAGACCCGTGATGAGCAGTTCTTC
CASSPPLGQTRDEQFF
>TRBJ1-5|-|many|TRBV16
TGTGCCAGCAGCCAATTCTCGGCAGGGGTTATGGGTCAGCCCCAGCATTTT
CASSQFSAGVMGQPQHF
>TRBJ1-6|TRBD1|many|TRBV2
TGTGCCCGCGCAGGGGGCTGGGAAGGGACAGCCGGTTCACCCCTCCACTTT
CARAGGWEGTAGSPLHF
>TRBJ1-6|TRBD1|-|TRBV18
TGTGCCAGCTCCCCGGACAGGGGGAATTCACCCCTCCACTTT
CASSPDRGNSPLHF
>TRBJ1-1|-|many|TRBV7-3
TGTGCCAGCAGCCTGTGGGGGGGCACTGAAGCTTTCTTT
CASSLWGGTEAFF
>TRBJ1-1|-|few|TRBV20-1
TGCAGTGCTAGAGTCCCGTCCGGCCTGAACACTGAAGCTTTCTTT
CSARVPSGLNTEAFF
>TRBJ1-4|-|many|TRBV20-1
TGCAGTGCTAGTTATAGAGGGGAAAAACTGTTTTTT
CSASYRGEKLFF
>TRBJ2-7|TRBD2|few|TRBV12-3/TRBV12-4
TGTGCCAGCAGTTCTTCTCCCGGGGGGAACTACGAGCAGTACTTC
CASSSSPGGNYEQYF
>TRBJ2-7|TRBD2|many|TRBV10-3
TGTGCCATCAGTGAATCGGGAGGGTTAAGCGAGCAGTACTTC
CAISESGGLSEQYF
>TRBJ1-5|TRBD1|many|TRBV29-1
TGCAGCGTTGAGACAGGGGGTGGTCAGCCCCAGCATTTT
CSVETGGGQPQHF
>TRBJ2-6|-|few|TRBV27
TGTGCCAGCAGTCTGACACGGCCTGGGGCCAACGTCCTGACTTTC
CASSLTRPGANVLTF
>TRBJ1-1|-|many|TRBV11-1
TGTGCCAGCAGCTTACTCGGGGGGAACACTGAAGCTTTCTTT
CASSLLGGNTEAFF
>TRBJ1-2|-|many|TRBV19
TGTGCCAGTAGTGGACAGCTTAACTATGGCTACACCTTC
CASSGQLNYGYTF
>TRBJ1-5|TRBD1|many|TRBV4-3
TGCGCCAGCAGCCAAGTTTTGGGACAGGGGGTTATCAATCAGCCCCAGCATTTT
CASSQVLGQGVINQPQHF
>TRBJ2-6|-|many|TRBV7-3
TGTGCCAGCAGCTTAATGTCGACAGCGGGCACCTCTGGGGCCAACGTCCTGACTTTC
CASSLMSTAGTSGANVLTF